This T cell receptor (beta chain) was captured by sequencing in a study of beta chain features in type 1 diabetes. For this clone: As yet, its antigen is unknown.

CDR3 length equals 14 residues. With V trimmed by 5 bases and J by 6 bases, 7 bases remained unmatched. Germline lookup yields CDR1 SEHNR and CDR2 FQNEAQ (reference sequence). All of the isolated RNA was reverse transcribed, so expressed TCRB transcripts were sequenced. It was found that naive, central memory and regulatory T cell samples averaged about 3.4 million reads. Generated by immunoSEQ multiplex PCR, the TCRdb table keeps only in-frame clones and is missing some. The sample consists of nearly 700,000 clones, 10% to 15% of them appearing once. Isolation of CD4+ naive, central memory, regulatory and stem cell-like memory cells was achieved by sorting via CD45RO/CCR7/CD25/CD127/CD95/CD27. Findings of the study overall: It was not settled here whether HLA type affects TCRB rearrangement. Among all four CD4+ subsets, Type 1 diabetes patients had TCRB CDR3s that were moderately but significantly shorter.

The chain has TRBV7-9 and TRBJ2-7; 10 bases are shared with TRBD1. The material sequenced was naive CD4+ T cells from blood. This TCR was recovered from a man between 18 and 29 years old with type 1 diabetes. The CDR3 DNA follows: TGTGCCAGCAGCAGCGGGACAGGGGTCTCCGAGCAGTACTTC. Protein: CASSSGTGVSEQYF.